The clone carrying this T cell receptor (beta chain) was seen ten or more times. What it binds is unknown. Amplification of TCR beta CDR3 regions was performed using RNA transcripts as template. HTBI primers were employed in a first-round RT-PCR of the TCR CDR3. TCRdb analysed the multiplex PCR reads with MiXCR anew, one entry per CDR3 protein. The table has under 400,000 distinct CDR3 sequences, approximately 15% seen once. Deletions cut 6 bases from V and 7 bases from J, with 16 bases between. Germline V CDR1 and CDR2: MDHEN, SYDVKM. This CDR3 region has 14 residues. The source of the sample is a study of T cells in Graves' hyperthyroidism and ophthalmopathy. Findings and caveats of the study: In simple terms, a model built on 13 V-J features told ophthalmopathy apart from stable hyperthyroidism.

This TCR was recovered from a woman in her sixties with Graves' hyperthyroidism. The J gene is TRBJ2-1, the V gene TRBV28, with D perhaps TRBD2 (6 bases). The sample taken for sequencing was blood. CDR3 residues: CASSRGARWNEQFF. The CDR3 nucleotides read TGTGCCAGCAGCCGCGGGGCCAGGTGGAATGAGCAGTTCTTC.